This record covers a single TCR beta chain. Per the original methods: How many nucleated cells were present was estimated from reference gene primer amplification. Only in-frame clones appear in the TCRdb table, and some are missing; sequencing was by immunoSEQ multiplex PCR. V, J and clone size were drawn from that table, and D and trimming were deduced from the DNA. The sample contains approximately 140,000 clones, 75% to 90% of which appear only once. All enrollees were about 18 to 89 years old and from around 25 US areas. This entry is derived from a study of blood T cell repertoires in COVID-19. In the study overall: Symptom resolution, clearance, or two negative PCRs marked donors in Cohort 3 as recovered.

The receptor was derived from a man aged 45-65 years in a cohort exposed to, infected with or recovered from COVID-19 (not recorded which). Material: PBMCs or T cells enriched from blood (not recorded which).

For the CDR3, the DNA is TGTGCCAGCTCACTCGGGACCGGGGGCGAGCAGTACTTC. This translates into CASSLGTGGEQYF. The V gene is TRBV18, the J gene TRBJ2-7, with a tentative D call TRBD2 (6 bases). Trimming removed 4 bases at V and 6 bases at J, with 13 bases between. From germline, CDR1 is KGHSH and CDR2 LQKENI. The CDR3 runs 13 residues. Full variable domain (missing parts from reference TRBV18 and TRBJ2-7): NAGVMQNPRHLVRRRGQEARLRCSPMKGHSHVYWYRQLPEEGLKFMVYLQKENIIDESGMPKERFSAEFPKEGPSILRIQQVVRGDSAAYFCASSLGTGGEQYFGPGTRLTVT.